These 8 T cell receptor beta chains share one sample of origin, sequenced in a study of radiotherapy plus CTLA-4 blockade in lung cancer. Sequencing used immunoSEQ multiplex PCR; TCRdb keeps in-frame clones, though not all of them. The data contain tens of thousands of clones, 60% to 85% of them singletons. The sample in question was peripheral blood, obtained from a patient treated with radiotherapy plus ipilimumab. These receptors all come from a human donor with non-small cell lung cancer who had a partial response to radiotherapy plus ipilimumab. Some clones in this sample may be carry-over from other donors' samples.

V is TRBV27 and J is TRBJ1-1; TRBD1 matches at 9 bases. Germline V gene sequence: CDR1 MNHEY, CDR2 SMNVEV (reference sequence). Losses at the gene ends were 7 bases for V and 2 bases for J; bases not matched to a gene: 8. The CDR3 spans 15 residues. The CDR3 coding sequence is TGTGCCAGCAACACATACAGGGGGCGAAACACTGAAGCTTTCTTT. Translated: CASNTYRGRNTEAFF.

The gene calls are TRBV19 and TRBJ2-1; D remains ambiguous. Trimming shortened V by 3 bases and J by 8 bases, and 11 bases separated the two germline ends. Per germline, CDR1 LNHDA and CDR2 SQIVND (reference sequence). The CDR3 runs to 13 residues. This CDR3 is CASSIRGSHEQFF. In DNA form, the CDR3 reads TGTGCCAGTAGTATCCGCGGTAGTCATGAGCAGTTCTTC.

The V call is TRBV19, the J call TRBJ2-1, with 12 bases identical to TRBD2. This CDR3 spans 16 amino acids. V lost 2 bases to trimming and J lost 3 bases; unmatched junction nucleotides: 2. Germline-derived CDR1 and CDR2 are LNHDA and SQIVND (reference sequence). CDR3 protein: CASSILAGGNYNEQFF. The CDR3 DNA is TGTGCCAGTAGTATACTAGCGGGAGGGAACTACAATGAGCAGTTCTTC.

The J gene is TRBJ1-6, the V gene TRBV6-5; TRBD1 matches at 7 bases. Germline V CDR1 and CDR2: MNHEY, SVGAGI. This CDR3 is built from 12 residues. Unmatched junction bases numbered 7, after V lost 7 bases and J lost 13 bases. The CDR3 is CASNQGQSPLHF. The DNA of the CDR3 is TGTGCCAGCAATCAGGGACAGTCCCCCCTCCACTTT.

The CDR3 spells CASSFGDRGAFF. The CDR3 DNA follows: TGTGCCAGCAGCTTCGGAGACAGGGGAGCTTTCTTT. The rearrangement joins TRBV7-9 to TRBJ1-1; TRBD1 aligns across 8 bases. Trimming took 3 bases from V and 10 from J; bases not matched to a gene: 4. This CDR3 is built from 12 residues. The germline CDR1 and CDR2 sequences are SEHNR and FQNEAQ (reference sequence).

V is TRBV4-1 and J is TRBJ2-7, with a weak D call TRBD1 (6 bases). Trimming shortened V by 3 bases and J by 3 bases, and 15 bases separated the two germline ends. CDR3 size: 15 residues. Per germline, CDR1 MGHRA and CDR2 YSYEKL. CDR3 DNA sequence: TGCGCCAGCAGCCAGGGTTGGGGGCAAATCTACGAGCAGTACTTC. This sequence encodes CASSQGWGQIYEQYF.

The chain couples TRBV9 to TRBJ2-2; maybe TRBD1 (5 bases). The ends were cut back, 3 bases at V and 4 bases at J, with 10 bases in the middle. Germline V gene sequence: CDR1 SGDLS, CDR2 YYNGEE. CDR3 size: 14 residues. CDR3 DNA sequence: TGTGCCAGCAGCGGAGTCAGGGTCACCGGGGAGCTGTTTTTT. This translates into CASSGVRVTGELFF.

The gene calls are TRBV6-5 and TRBJ1-2; 9 nucleotides match TRBD1. The CDR3 loop spans 14 amino acids. Germline V gene lookup returns CDR1 MNHEY and CDR2 SVGAGI. Germline trimming cut 7 bases from V and 5 bases from J; bases unmatched to any gene: 8. The chain's CDR3 is CASKIGTGLYGYTF. As DNA, the CDR3 is TGTGCCAGCAAGATCGGGACAGGGCTTTATGGCTACACCTTC.